The T cell receptor beta chain described here comes from a study of blood T cell repertoires in COVID-19. The authors' processing: Amplification with reference gene primers provided the estimates of nucleated cell counts. Data came from immunoSEQ multiplex PCR; TCRdb stores just in-frame clones and leaves some out. For V, J and clone size, that table is used; D and trimming come from the DNA. The sample includes over 140,000 clones, 60% to 85% of them seen just once. The CDR3 consists of 15 residues. Trimming took 0 bases from V and 6 from J, leaving 14 bases between them. The germline gives CDR1 MNHEY, CDR2 SVGEGT.

The source material was peripheral blood. The chain couples TRBV6-2 or TRBV6-3 to TRBJ1-1; maybe TRBD1 (5 bases). The origin of this receptor is a woman of 80 years or more with active or convalescent COVID-19. The CDR3 region has the DNA TGTGCCAGCAGTTACTCGGGGCATCGGGGGGCTGAAGCTTTCTTT. Residues: CASSYSGHRGAEAFF.